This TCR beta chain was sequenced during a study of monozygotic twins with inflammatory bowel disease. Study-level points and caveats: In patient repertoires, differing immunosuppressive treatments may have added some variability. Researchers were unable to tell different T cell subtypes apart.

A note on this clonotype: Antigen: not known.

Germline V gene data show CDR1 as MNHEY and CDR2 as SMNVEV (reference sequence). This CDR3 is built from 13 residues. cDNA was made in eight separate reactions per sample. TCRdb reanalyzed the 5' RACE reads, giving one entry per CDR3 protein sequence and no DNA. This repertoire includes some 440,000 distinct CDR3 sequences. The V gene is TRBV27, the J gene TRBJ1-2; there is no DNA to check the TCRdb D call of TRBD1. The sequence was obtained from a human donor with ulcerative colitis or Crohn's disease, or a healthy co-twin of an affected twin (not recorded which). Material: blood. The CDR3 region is CASSESDALGHTF.